Presented here are 22 T cell receptor beta chains from one specimen sequenced in a study of T-cell memory formation after mild COVID-19 listed by TCRdb under 2021. Libraries were prepared through 5' RACE. Sequencing was performed on an Illumina NovaSeq 6000. TCRdb itself trimmed the public reads at Q25 with fastp, ran MiXCR and retained productive beta chains. Entries that share a CDR3 protein sequence are merged under the most common genes and DNA. The sample table lists about 200,000 distinct CDR3 sequences, over 7.5% of them with a count of one. The ten largest clonotypes hold 3.5% of the sample. Material for sequencing was PBMCs or a T cell subset sorted from them (not recorded which). These receptors came from a young man who had mild COVID-19 (a few samples of this study predate the infection). The sample titles of this study are shuffled in the database, so cell type and time point are left out; the donor was told from shared clones.

This clonotype was counted only a few times. The chain employs TRBV5-1 and TRBJ1-1; 9 bases are a match to TRBD1. V shed 3 bases, J shed 4 bases, and the junction held 7 bases outside the gene matches. The CDR3 is made up of 15 amino acids. Germline CDR1 and CDR2: SGHRS and YFSETQ. As DNA, the CDR3 is TGCGCCAGCAGCTCACTACAGGGGGCGTCCACTGAAGCTTTCTTT. This sequence encodes CASSSLQGASTEAFF. Full variable domain (remainder filled in from reference TRBV5-1 and TRBJ1-1): KAGVTQTPRYLIKTRGQQVTLSCSPISGHRSVSWYQQTPGQGLQFLFEYFSETQRNKGNFPGRFSGRQFSNSRSEMNVSTLELGDSALYLCASSSLQGASTEAFFGQGTRLTVV.

The chain employs TRBV5-1 and TRBJ2-6, with 7 nucleotides matching TRBD1. The CDR3 has 18 amino acids. V trimming: 4 bases; J trimming: 0 bases; junction bases outside the gene matches: 10. CDR1 is SGHRS and CDR2 is YFSETQ in the germline V gene. In DNA form, the CDR3 reads TGCGCCAGCAGCCCGAAGACAGGGTTAGGCTCTGGGGCCAACGTCCTGACTTTC. Amino acids: CASSPKTGLGSGANVLTF. Using reference TRBV5-1 and TRBJ2-6 for the parts outside the CDR3, the full variable domain is KAGVTQTPRYLIKTRGQQVTLSCSPISGHRSVSWYQQTPGQGLQFLFEYFSETQRNKGNFPGRFSGRQFSNSRSEMNVSTLELGDSALYLCASSPKTGLGSGANVLTFGAGSRLTVL.

The table lists this clonotype with a few counts. This chain uses TRBV7-2 with TRBJ2-5; 10 positions agree with TRBD2. Germline assignment: CDR1 SGHTA and CDR2 FQGNSA. This CDR3 contains 18 residues. Germline trimming cut 1 base from V and 6 bases from J; bases unmatched to any gene: 14. As DNA, the CDR3 is TGTGCCAGCAGCTTAGTGTATGGTGGGGCTAGCGGGGGCCAGACCCAGTACTTC. Residues: CASSLVYGGASGGQTQYF.

This chain joins TRBV7-2 and TRBJ1-5, with D perhaps matching TRBD1 (5 bases). Germline loops: CDR1 SGHTA, CDR2 FQGNSA. This CDR3 region has 14 residues. Trimming removed 0 bases from V and 6 bases from J, with 9 bases in between. CDR3: CASSLAPGAQPQHF. The CDR3 DNA follows: TGTGCCAGCAGCTTAGCACCTGGGGCTCAGCCCCAGCATTTT.

V is TRBV24-1 and J is TRBJ1-2; 7 bases match TRBD1. CDR3 length: 13 amino acids. Trimming took 4 bases from V and 6 from J; bases not matched to a gene: 4. Germline CDR1 KGHDR, CDR2 SFDVKD. In nucleotides, the CDR3 is TGTGCCACCAGTGACCATCAGGGGGATGGCTACACCTTC. It is translated as CATSDHQGDGYTF.

This clonotype was recorded at least ten times. This rearrangement joins TRBV29-1 to TRBJ1-3; D uncertain. Germline V gene data show CDR1 as SQVTM and CDR2 as ANQGSEA. Trimming shortened V by 6 bases and J by 4 bases, and 7 bases separated the two germline ends. The CDR3 runs to 11 residues. The CDR3 bases are TGCAGCGTAAACCAGGGAAACACCATATATTTT. Residues: CSVNQGNTIYF.

In its sample, this clonotype was seen many times. CDR3: CSAIETNTEAFF. The CDR3 bases are TGCAGTGCTATAGAGACGAACACTGAAGCTTTCTTT. V usage is TRBV20-1 and J usage is TRBJ1-1, with D unresolved. CDR1 is DFQATT, CDR2 SNEGSKA, per germline (reference sequence). This CDR3 region has 12 residues. Trimming took 4 bases from V and 1 from J, leaving 7 bases between them.

This clonotype was detected a few times. This rearrangement joins TRBV9 to TRBJ1-3, with D tentatively TRBD1 (5 bases). Trimming stripped 3 bases from V and 3 bases from J, with 16 bases between. This CDR3 contains 16 residues. Per germline, CDR1 SGDLS and CDR2 YYNGEE. CDR3 nucleotide sequence: TGTGCCAGCAGCGACCGAAGGGGCCCAGGTGGAAACACCATATATTTT. Translating gives CASSDRRGPGGNTIYF.

This clonotype has a count of ten or more. The chain combines TRBV2 with TRBJ2-2; tentatively, D is TRBD1 (6 bases). Trimming pared 0 bases from V and 7 bases from J, leaving 9 bases between. The CDR3 has 14 residues. Germline values: CDR1 SNHLY, CDR2 FYNNEI. The CDR3 loop reads CASSEARGFGELFF. For the CDR3, the DNA is TGTGCCAGCAGTGAAGCGAGGGGGTTCGGGGAGCTGTTTTTT.

The gene calls are TRBV5-1 and TRBJ2-7, with D perhaps TRBD1 or TRBD2 (5 bases each). CDR1 SGHRS and CDR2 YFSETQ come from the germline V gene. The CDR3 has 16 amino acids. The V and J ends lost 3 bases and 4 bases respectively, with 20 bases between them. CDR3 in DNA: TGCGCCAGCAGCTCCGAGGGCCAGGGTTTAGGATACGAGCAGTACTTC. As protein: CASSSEGQGLGYEQYF. The variable domain in full, completed from reference TRBV5-1 and TRBJ2-7, reads KAGVTQTPRYLIKTRGQQVTLSCSPISGHRSVSWYQQTPGQGLQFLFEYFSETQRNKGNFPGRFSGRQFSNSRSEMNVSTLELGDSALYLCASSSEGQGLGYEQYFGPGTRLTVT.

The sample holds a few counts of this clonotype. V and J are TRBV18 and TRBJ1-5; D uncertain. CDR3 length: 15 amino acids. The germline CDR1 and CDR2 sequences are KGHSH and LQKENI. V dropped 4 bases and J dropped 0 bases, with 10 bases sitting between them. CDR3 sequence (DNA): TGTGCCAGCTCACAAGATGATAATAGCAATCAGCCCCAGCATTTT. Protein sequence: CASSQDDNSNQPQHF.

In this sample, this clonotype turned up a few times. V gene TRBV5-5 combines with J gene TRBJ2-3; no definite D call. Germline V gene sequence: CDR1 SGHKS, CDR2 YYEKEE (reference sequence). The CDR3 loop spans 14 amino acids. V was cut by 4 bases and J by 6 bases, with 15 bases left in between. CDR3 DNA: TGTGCCAGCAGCCCGATTCACTCGAGGGATACGCAGTATTTT. It is translated as CASSPIHSRDTQYF.

This clonotype was picked up many times. The genes are TRBV27 and TRBJ2-2; 9 bases agree with TRBD1. The germline CDR1 and CDR2 sequences are MNHEY and SMNVEV (reference sequence). V trimming: 2 bases; J trimming: 6 bases; junction bases outside the gene matches: 4. The CDR3 sequence is 15 residues long. CDR3 amino acids: CASSLRDRVAGELFF. CDR3 DNA sequence: TGTGCCAGCAGTTTACGGGACAGGGTCGCCGGGGAGCTGTTTTTT.

This clonotype was found a few times. The chain links TRBV27 to TRBJ1-6, with unresolved D. Germline V CDR1 and CDR2: MNHEY, SMNVEV (reference sequence). The V gene lost 2 bases and the J gene lost 7 bases, with 9 bases spanning the gap. This CDR3 spans 14 amino acids. CDR3 sequence: CASSLGYRNSPLHF. In nucleotides, the CDR3 is TGTGCCAGCAGTTTAGGGTATCGGAATTCACCCCTCCACTTT.

This clonotype was counted a few times. The V gene is TRBV6-9, the J gene TRBJ2-3; D may be TRBD1 or TRBD2 (5 bases each). The CDR3 totals 15 residues. V was trimmed by 6 bases and J by 0 bases, leaving 13 bases between them. The germline V gene has CDR1 MNHGY and CDR2 SVAAGI. CDR3 amino acids: CASSPDRDSTDTQYF. In nucleotides, the CDR3 is TGTGCCAGCAGCCCGGACCGGGACAGCACAGATACGCAGTATTTT.

A few counts support this clonotype. The rearrangement uses TRBV28 and TRBJ1-2, with TRBD1 matching 7 bases. Trimming took 6 bases from V and 4 from J; bases not matched to a gene: 5. Germline V gene data show CDR1 as MDHEN and CDR2 as SYDVKM. There are 13 residues in the CDR3. The CDR3 loop is CASRPGQTYGYTF. In DNA form, the CDR3 reads TGTGCCAGCAGGCCGGGACAGACCTATGGCTACACCTTC.

This rearrangement joins TRBV4-1 to TRBJ1-3; D may be TRBD1 (5 bases). Germline lookup yields CDR1 MGHRA and CDR2 YSYEKL. Trimming pared 2 bases from V and 0 bases from J, leaving 14 bases between. CDR3 length: 17 amino acids. CDR3 in DNA: TGCGCCAGCAGCCAATTCAACAGGCGGATCTCTGGAAACACCATATATTTT. Translation: CASSQFNRRISGNTIYF.

The rearrangement links TRBV28 to TRBJ2-5; D may correspond to TRBD1 or TRBD2 (6 bases each). CDR1 and CDR2 from the germline V gene are MDHEN and SYDVKM. The CDR3 spans 13 residues. Trimming stripped 8 bases from V and 4 bases from J, with 14 bases between. CDR3 protein: CASGAGGPETQYF. Here the CDR3 DNA reads TGTGCCAGCGGTGCCGGGGGCCCAGAGACCCAGTACTTC.

This clonotype was observed many times. The rearrangement joins TRBV5-1 to TRBJ1-1; D is perhaps TRBD1 (5 bases). The germline V gene encodes CDR1 SGHRS and CDR2 YFSETQ. V lost 2 bases and J 1 base, leaving 9 bases between the germline ends. The CDR3 length is 14 residues. The CDR3 here is CASSFDGQNTEAFF. The CDR3 DNA follows: TGCGCCAGCAGCTTCGACGGACAGAACACTGAAGCTTTCTTT.

This clonotype showed up many times. This rearrangement joins TRBV5-1 to TRBJ2-5; D may be TRBD1 or TRBD2 (5 bases each). The CDR3 loop spans 14 amino acids. V was shortened by 3 bases and J by 1 base, with 10 bases between the two germline ends. Germline assignment: CDR1 SGHRS and CDR2 YFSETQ. The CDR3 sequence is CASSSGGPQETQYF. CDR3 DNA sequence: TGCGCCAGCAGCTCTGGGGGACCCCAAGAGACCCAGTACTTC. Full variable domain (missing parts from reference TRBV5-1 and TRBJ2-5): KAGVTQTPRYLIKTRGQQVTLSCSPISGHRSVSWYQQTPGQGLQFLFEYFSETQRNKGNFPGRFSGRQFSNSRSEMNVSTLELGDSALYLCASSSGGPQETQYFGPGTRLLVL.

This clonotype was counted only a few times. V usage is TRBV7-6 and J usage is TRBJ2-3; TRBD2 agrees at 12 bases. V shed 5 bases and J 1 base; nucleotides not matched to a gene: 4. The germline V gene encodes CDR1 SGHVS and CDR2 FNYEAQ. There are 16 residues in the CDR3. The chain's CDR3 is CASSTRLAGGTDTQYF. CDR3 bases: TGTGCCAGCAGCACCAGACTAGCGGGGGGCACAGATACGCAGTATTTT.

This chain links TRBV5-1 with TRBJ2-3; 12 nucleotides align to TRBD2. The V gene's germline CDR1 is SGHRS and CDR2 YFSETQ. This CDR3 is 18 amino acids long. The V segment lost 0 bases and the J segment 3 bases; nucleotides outside the gene matches: 8. The CDR3 here is CASSLGTSGAPGTDTQYF. CDR3 DNA sequence: TGCGCCAGCAGCTTGGGGACTAGCGGGGCGCCCGGTACAGATACGCAGTATTTT. The complete variable domain, with remaining parts taken from reference TRBV5-1 and TRBJ2-3, reads KAGVTQTPRYLIKTRGQQVTLSCSPISGHRSVSWYQQTPGQGLQFLFEYFSETQRNKGNFPGRFSGRQFSNSRSEMNVSTLELGDSALYLCASSLGTSGAPGTDTQYFGPGTRLTVL.